This TCR beta chain was documented in a study of CD8 T cells in ankylosing spondylitis (dated 2017 in TCRdb). For the wider study: The study profiled T cell receptor beta repertoires in healthy donors and ankylosing spondylitis patients to find disease-linked TCR variants. The full study cohort was made up of 20 to 25 ankylosing spondylitis patients and 108 healthy donors. Peripheral blood was sampled, and synovial fluid was additionally collected from ankylosing spondylitis patients.

Sequenced using an Illumina HiSeq 2500. Quantitative 5'-RACE with molecular barcodes was the method used to prepare the TCR beta libraries. Under the source paper's analysis protocol: A new computational method based on a probabilistic model of VDJ rearrangement was used to identify disease-linked TCR variants. TCRdb reran the public reads through fastp at Q25 and MiXCR, keeping productive beta chains. Records with the same CDR3 protein are collapsed into one entry carrying the most frequent genes and DNA. None of the V and J calls come from the authors' own analysis; TCRdb made them. For this sample there are fewer than 250,000 distinct CDR3 sequences; roughly 32% appear just once. The ten top clones hold about 4.2% of the sample. Regarding this clonotype: Its antigen is currently not known. Base qualities are not at hand, and no much larger clone is one base apart.

From the germline V gene (reference sequence), CDR1 is DFQATT and CDR2 is SNEGSKA. From the cysteine through the phenylalanine, the CDR3 covers 15 amino acids. Only the CDR3 region is kept as DNA, spanning 45 bases read in frame from base 1. The junction shows trimming of 4 bases on V and 4 bases on J, and the gene matches do not reach 9 bases of it. Results and caveats for the whole study, not just this receptor: A CD8+ phenotype was shown by the disease-linked clones, which were found at relatively low frequencies in peripheral blood. Some of the motif variants had been reported before in the synovial fluid and blood of reactive arthritis patients, a finding that suggests common disease-initiation mechanisms. Significant enrichment of the disease-linked clones was reported in matched synovial fluid samples from ankylosing spondylitis patients. Blood from ankylosing spondylitis patients appeared to be characterized by a TCR beta motif composed of 7 to 9 highly homologous amino acid variants.

The origin of this receptor is a male donor with ankylosing spondylitis or in good health (not recorded which). This receptor chain uses TRBV20-1 and TRBJ2-3; TRBD2 agrees with 9 junctional bases. What was sequenced was blood, either unsorted or a sorted T cell fraction (not recorded which). Here is the DNA: TGCAGTGCTACGGGACTAGCTGGGAGGGCAGATACGCAGTATTTT. Its translation reads: CSATGLAGRADTQYF.